These T cell receptor beta chains were read from a single sample in a study of spatial heterogeneity in lung cancer. One entry per CDR3 protein, called by TCRdb with MiXCR from the 5' RACE reads. This table has over 5,500 distinct CDR3 sequences, around 15% appearing once. The sequences come from lung tumor tissue, collected at surgery. These receptors were collected from a male donor with early-stage non-small cell lung cancer. The CDR3 runs from the conserved cysteine through the conserved F or W. The D gene is left open where the match is weak. Expanded clones get a size class; other rows say once, few or many, or leave the size out.

V: TRBV6-6; J: TRBJ2-3; size: medium-sized; D: NA; DNA: TGTGCCAGCAGTTTTTCAAGCTGGGAGGCGCAGTATTTT; CDR3: CASSFSSWEAQYF
V: TRBV18; J: TRBJ2-1; size: NA; D: NA; DNA: TGTGCCAGCTCACCCTCCGAGACAGACCACTTTTACAATGAGCAGTTCTTC; CDR3: CASSPSETDHFYNEQFF
V: TRBV12-3/TRBV12-4; J: TRBJ1-5; size: medium-sized; D: NA; DNA: TGTGCCAGCAGTCCCGGGAACCGAAATCAGCCCCAGCATTTT; CDR3: CASSPGNRNQPQHF
V: TRBV5-1; J: TRBJ1-5; size: many; D: NA; DNA: TGCGCCAGCAGCTTGGGGACCCAAAGCAATCAGCCCCAGCATTTT; CDR3: CASSLGTQSNQPQHF
V: TRBV11-2; J: TRBJ1-2; size: medium-sized; D: NA; DNA: TGTGCCAGCAGCTTAGGGCTCTTCAGGGACGGCTACACCTTC; CDR3: CASSLGLFRDGYTF
V: TRBV29-1; J: TRBJ2-7; size: medium-sized; D: NA; DNA: TGCAGCGTTGTTCCCGCCGTAAGTCCCTACGAGCAGTACTTC; CDR3: CSVVPAVSPYEQYF
V: TRBV4-1; J: TRBJ2-2; size: NA; D: TRBD1; DNA: TGCGCCAGCAGCCAAGAGGCGGGACAGGGGATCACCGGGGAGCTGTTTTTT; CDR3: CASSQEAGQGITGELFF
V: TRBV30; J: TRBJ1-2; size: many; D: NA; DNA: TGTGCCTGGAGTGTGGTAGGGGGAGCGGGCTACACCTTC; CDR3: CAWSVVGGAGYTF
V: TRBV20-1; J: TRBJ2-7; size: many; D: TRBD1; DNA: TGCAGTGTCAGGGGGACAGTGATCTACGAGCAGTACTTC; CDR3: CSVRGTVIYEQYF
V: TRBV10-1; J: TRBJ2-1; size: many; D: NA; DNA: TGCGCCAGCAGTGATGGAGGGATCAATGAGCAGTTCTTC; CDR3: CASSDGGINEQFF
V: TRBV6-2/TRBV6-3; J: TRBJ2-7; size: NA; D: NA; DNA: TGTGCCAGCAGTTACCCCGGGGTTTACTACGAGCAGTACTTC; CDR3: CASSYPGVYYEQYF
V: TRBV6-2/TRBV6-3; J: TRBJ2-1; size: NA; D: NA; DNA: TGTGCCAGCAGTTATGAACGGGCAGTTAAAATAGACAATGAGCAGTTCTTC; CDR3: CASSYERAVKIDNEQFF
V: TRBV29-1; J: TRBJ1-4; size: medium-sized; D: NA; DNA: TGCAGCGTTGATGGGCAGGGAGGGGAAAAACTGTTTTTT; CDR3: CSVDGQGGEKLFF
V: TRBV6-1; J: TRBJ1-4; size: NA; D: NA; DNA: TGTGCCAGCAGTGATTTCGGGGGCACAACTAATGAAAAACTGTTTTTT; CDR3: CASSDFGGTTNEKLFF
V: TRBV20-1; J: TRBJ2-5; size: medium-sized; D: TRBD2; DNA: TGCAGTGCCCTGACTAGCGGCTGGGATTCGGGGTGGACCCAGTACTTC; CDR3: CSALTSGWDSGWTQYF
V: TRBV7-2; J: TRBJ2-1; size: medium-sized; D: TRBD2; DNA: TGTGCCAGCAGCTCCCCCGGGACTAGCGGGCGGGAGCAGTTCTTC; CDR3: CASSSPGTSGREQFF
V: TRBV15; J: TRBJ2-1; size: medium-sized; D: TRBD1; DNA: TGTGCCACCAGCAGGCAGGGACAGTCCACCAATGAGCAGTTCTTC; CDR3: CATSRQGQSTNEQFF
V: TRBV18; J: TRBJ2-3; size: medium-sized; D: NA; DNA: TGTGCCAGCTCACCCGAAGCGAGTAGCACAGATACGCAGTATTTT; CDR3: CASSPEASSTDTQYF
V: TRBV28; J: TRBJ2-7; size: medium-sized; D: TRBD2; DNA: TGTGCCAGCAGGACTAGCGGAGCCTACGAGCAGTACTTC; CDR3: CASRTSGAYEQYF
V: TRBV20-1; J: TRBJ1-1; size: few; D: TRBD1; DNA: TGCAGTGCTGAACTCAGGGGGACGAGCACTGAAGCTTTCTTT; CDR3: CSAELRGTSTEAFF
V: TRBV10-2; J: TRBJ1-4; size: NA; D: TRBD1; DNA: TGCGCCAGCAGCGAGGGACGGACAGGCTGGAATAATGAAAAACTGTTTTTT; CDR3: CASSEGRTGWNNEKLFF
V: TRBV4-2; J: TRBJ1-5; size: many; D: NA; DNA: TGTGCCAGCAGCCAACGGGGTAGCAATCAGCCCCAGCATTTT; CDR3: CASSQRGSNQPQHF
V: TRBV28; J: TRBJ2-2; size: many; D: NA; DNA: TGTGCCAGCATTGGTGGCGGAGCGGTTTCCACCGGGGAGCTGTTTTTT; CDR3: CASIGGGAVSTGELFF
V: TRBV6-2/TRBV6-3; J: TRBJ2-4; size: medium-sized; D: NA; DNA: TGTGCCAGCAGTAATTGGGACCCGTGGTCCAAAAACATTCAGTACTTC; CDR3: CASSNWDPWSKNIQYF
V: TRBV27; J: TRBJ1-2; size: medium-sized; D: NA; DNA: TGTGCCAGCAGTCTTTTCTTTTCCGCTAACTATGGCTACACCTTC; CDR3: CASSLFFSANYGYTF
V: TRBV27; J: TRBJ2-1; size: NA; D: TRBD2; DNA: TGTGCCAGCACCCCTAGCGGGGGTAGGTACAATGAGCAGTTCTTC; CDR3: CASTPSGGRYNEQFF
V: TRBV28; J: TRBJ2-3; size: NA; D: TRBD2; DNA: TGTGCCAGCAGGGGTCTAGCGGGACTTAGAGATACGCAGTATTTT; CDR3: CASRGLAGLRDTQYF
V: TRBV9; J: TRBJ2-7; size: medium-sized; D: NA; DNA: TGTGCCAGCAGCGTAGATGAGGCGGGCGAGCAGTACTTC; CDR3: CASSVDEAGEQYF
V: TRBV5-6; J: TRBJ2-1; size: NA; D: TRBD2; DNA: TGTGCCAGCAGCTCAGGGACTACGAAAAACCAGTTCTTC; CDR3: CASSSGTTKNQFF
V: TRBV28; J: TRBJ2-7; size: few; D: TRBD2; DNA: TGTGCCAGCGGATCGCGGGGGAGCTCCTACGAGCAGTACTTC; CDR3: CASGSRGSSYEQYF
V: TRBV15; J: TRBJ2-2; size: medium-sized; D: TRBD2; DNA: TGTGCCACCAGCAGAGATCCTGGGAGGGTGGGCACCGGGGAGCTGTTTTTT; CDR3: CATSRDPGRVGTGELFF
V: TRBV2; J: TRBJ1-1; size: many; D: TRBD1; DNA: TGTGCCAGCAGCCTTAACAGGGGCACTGAAGCTTTCTTT; CDR3: CASSLNRGTEAFF
V: TRBV7-9; J: TRBJ2-3; size: many; D: TRBD1; DNA: TGTGCCAGCAGCCGTGGACAGGCGGCAGATACGCAGTATTTT; CDR3: CASSRGQAADTQYF
V: TRBV10-1; J: TRBJ2-3; size: NA; D: NA; DNA: TGCGCCAGCAGTGAAGGAATGAGCCATGAGACAGATACGCAGTATTTT; CDR3: CASSEGMSHETDTQYF
V: TRBV5-1; J: TRBJ2-6; size: medium-sized; D: TRBD1; DNA: TGCGCCAGCAAATCACAAACCGGGACAGGGAGCTCTGGGGCCAACGTCCTGACTTTC; CDR3: CASKSQTGTGSSGANVLTF
V: TRBV3-1; J: TRBJ1-1; size: NA; D: NA; DNA: TGTGCCAGCAGCCAGGGGGGGGATGGCACTGAAGCTTTCTTT; CDR3: CASSQGGDGTEAFF
V: TRBV5-1; J: TRBJ2-5; size: few; D: NA; DNA: TGCGCCAGCAGCTTGGATAAAGAGACCCAGTACTTC; CDR3: CASSLDKETQYF
V: TRBV28; J: TRBJ1-4; size: medium-sized; D: TRBD1; DNA: TGTGCCAGCAGTGCAACAGGGGTTGGTTTTGAAAAACTGTTTTTT; CDR3: CASSATGVGFEKLFF
V: TRBV11-2; J: TRBJ1-6; size: medium-sized; D: NA; DNA: TGTGCCAGCAGCTCAAGCGGGGCGCCCCTCCACTTT; CDR3: CASSSSGAPLHF
V: TRBV7-6; J: TRBJ2-1; size: medium-sized; D: NA; DNA: TGTGCCAGCAGCTCCCACATTGGCGGCAATGAGCAGTTCTTC; CDR3: CASSSHIGGNEQFF
V: TRBV11-3; J: TRBJ2-5; size: NA; D: TRBD1; DNA: TGTGCCAGCGGGCCGACCGGGACAGGGGAAGAGACCCAGTACTTC; CDR3: CASGPTGTGEETQYF
V: TRBV5-1; J: TRBJ2-1; size: many; D: NA; DNA: TGCGCCAGCAGCTATAGGCCGGGGACCTACAATGAGCAGTTCTTC; CDR3: CASSYRPGTYNEQFF
V: TRBV5-1; J: TRBJ2-1; size: few; D: TRBD2; DNA: TGCGCCAGCAGCTTAGGCGGGAGCTACAATGAGCAGTTCTTC; CDR3: CASSLGGSYNEQFF
V: TRBV12-3/TRBV12-4; J: TRBJ2-3; size: NA; D: NA; DNA: TGTGCCAGCTCAGAGAGAGTTACGCAGTATTTT; CDR3: CASSERVTQYF
V: TRBV7-2; J: TRBJ2-3; size: few; D: TRBD2; DNA: TGTGCCAGCAGCCTAATGGGGCTAGCGGGGATAACAGATACGCAGTATTTT; CDR3: CASSLMGLAGITDTQYF
V: TRBV20-1; J: TRBJ2-5; size: NA; D: NA; DNA: TGCAGTGCTCCCAAGCGGCCTCAAGAGACCCAGTACTTC; CDR3: CSAPKRPQETQYF